The 26 T cell receptor beta chains below all came from one sample that was sequenced in a study of cytomegalovirus exposure and HLA in healthy donors. PCR was performed using 60 Vbeta and 13 Jbeta primers. Produced via immunoSEQ multiplex PCR; TCRdb's table is partial and in-frame only. The sample contains approximately 170,000 clones, approximately 71% of which appear only once. Source material: PBMCs. The receptors shown here come from a girl between 5 and 17 years old in good health and CMV-seronegative.

The table lists this clone with a few counts. The genes are TRBV4-2 and TRBJ2-3, with D possibly being TRBD2 (6 bases). Germline V gene lookup returns CDR1 LGHNA and CDR2 YNFKEQ. There are 15 residues in the CDR3. The V and J ends lost 6 bases and 0 bases respectively, with 13 bases between them. CDR3 sequence: CASSPGDPSTDTQYF. The CDR3 region has the DNA TGTGCCAGCAGTCCGGGGGACCCGAGCACAGATACGCAGTATTTT.

This rearrangement joins TRBV28 to TRBJ2-7; D gene unclear. Germline V CDR1 and CDR2: MDHEN, SYDVKM. V shed 3 bases and J shed 3 bases, with 3 bases lying between them. This CDR3 contains 11 residues. This chain's CDR3 is CASSFYYEQYF. The CDR3 DNA follows: TGTGCCAGCAGTTTTTACTACGAGCAGTACTTC.

J is TRBJ1-2 and V is TRBV6-5; 8 bases agree with TRBD1. The V and J ends lost 6 bases and 8 bases, in that order; junction bases with no gene match: 5. The CDR3 has 12 amino acids. Looked up from germline, CDR1 is MNHEY and CDR2 is SVGAGI. DNA for the CDR3: TGTGCCAGCAGGCAGGGGGCTTTGGGCTACACCTTC. This gives the protein CASRQGALGYTF.

CDR3 in amino acids: CASSSGLAGGSYEQYF. The CDR3 DNA is TGTGCCAGCAGCTCCGGACTAGCGGGGGGATCCTACGAGCAGTACTTC. The rearrangement joins TRBV7-9 to TRBJ2-7; 14 bases match TRBD2. The ends lost 4 bases at V and 1 base at J; junction bases unmatched: 3. Looked up from germline, CDR1 is SEHNR and CDR2 is FQNEAQ (reference sequence). The CDR3 runs 16 residues.

This clone has at least ten counts. This chain connects TRBV6-1 to TRBJ2-3; 7 bases agree with TRBD1. V shed 11 bases and J 2 bases; nucleotides not matched to a gene: 10. This CDR3 contains 14 residues. In germline, CDR1 is MNHNS, CDR2 SASEGT. This CDR3 reads CAGCFGTATDTQYF. CDR3 nucleotides: TGTGCCGGATGTTTCGGGACAGCCACAGATACGCAGTATTTT.

The V and J genes are TRBV20-1 and TRBJ2-3; the D gene is possibly TRBD1 (6 bases). Germline V gives CDR1 DFQATT, CDR2 SNEGSKA (reference sequence). Trimming removed 6 bases from V and 6 bases from J, with 10 bases in between. The CDR3 covers 11 residues. Here the CDR3 DNA reads TGCAGTGCCGCAAGGGGGGATACGCAGTATTTT. Encoded protein: CSAARGDTQYF.

For the CDR3, the DNA is TGTGCCAGCAGCTTGGGGAGGGACAGTCAGTATAGCAATCAGCCCCAGCATTTT. Protein product: CASSLGRDSQYSNQPQHF. The gene calls are TRBV5-4 and TRBJ1-5; 7 nucleotides align to TRBD1. Per the germline V gene, CDR1 is SGHNT and CDR2 is YYREEE (reference sequence). V gave up 0 bases and J gave up 0 bases; unmatched junction bases: 9. This CDR3 is built from 18 residues.

The chain is built from TRBV7-3 and TRBJ1-5; TRBD1 matches 7 bases. Looked up from germline, CDR1 is SGHTA and CDR2 is FQGTGA. This CDR3 spans 14 amino acids. V lost 4 bases, J lost 0 bases, and 0 bases stayed unmatched. The CDR3 reads CASSWTGSNQPQHF. CDR3 nucleotides: TGTGCCAGCAGCTGGACAGGTAGCAATCAGCCCCAGCATTTT.

The V call is TRBV27, the J call TRBJ2-7; D is unresolved. Germline CDR1 is MNHEY and CDR2 is SMNVEV (reference sequence). The ends were cut back, 0 bases at V and 5 bases at J, with 11 bases in the middle. This CDR3 has 14 amino acids. The CDR3: CASSLSTVRDEQYF. CDR3 nucleotides: TGTGCCAGCAGTTTATCCACAGTGAGAGACGAGCAGTACTTC.

As regards this clone: Distinct nucleotide sequences in the sample also encode this CDR3. The rearrangement links TRBV7-3 to TRBJ2-3; TRBD2 matches at 12 bases. Germline V gene lookup returns CDR1 SGHTA and CDR2 FQGTGA. Unmatched junction bases numbered 4, after V lost 4 bases and J lost 5 bases. CDR3 length: 15 residues. This CDR3 is CASSSLAGGGDTQYF. The CDR3 bases are TGTGCCAGCAGCTCTCTAGCGGGGGGGGGAGATACGCAGTATTTT.

A few counts support this clone. V and J are TRBV9 and TRBJ1-1; possible D gene TRBD1, 5 bases. Germline CDR1 SGDLS, CDR2 YYNGEE. The CDR3 is 13 amino acids. With 5 bases removed from V and 7 bases from J, the gap between germline ends came to 15 bases. CDR3: CASSSDRFVEAFF. DNA for the CDR3: TGTGCCAGCAGTTCTGACAGATTCGTTGAAGCTTTCTTT.

The chain has TRBV11-2 and TRBJ2-1; a weak D match, TRBD1 (6 bases). Germline CDR1 SGHAT, CDR2 FQNNGV. The CDR3 has 14 residues. The V and J ends lost 4 bases and 9 bases respectively, with 16 bases between them. The CDR3 DNA reads TGTGCCAGCAGCTCGGGGCAGGGGTCGGCTGAGCAGTTCTTC. It translates to CASSSGQGSAEQFF. Full variable domain (rest looked up from reference TRBV11-2 and TRBJ2-1): EAGVAQSPRYKIIEKRQSVAFWCNPISGHATLYWYQQILGQGPKLLIQFQNNGVVDDSQLPKDRFSAERLKGVDSTLKIQPAKLEDSAVYLCASSSGQGSAEQFFGPGTRLTVL.

The chain employs TRBV7-9 and TRBJ1-1; D gene uncertain. V dropped 2 bases and J dropped 8 bases, with 21 bases sitting between them. The CDR3 spans 16 residues. Germline CDR1 SEHNR, CDR2 FQNEAQ (reference sequence). The DNA of the CDR3 is TGTGCCAGCAGCTTACCAATTTCTGTAGATTCGTCGGAAGCTTTCTTT. Amino acids: CASSLPISVDSSEAFF.

The chain employs TRBV6-5 and TRBJ2-1; D gene unclear. The CDR3 spans 12 residues. The germline V gene has CDR1 MNHEY and CDR2 SVGAGI. The germline V and J ends were trimmed by 6 bases and 7 bases, with 10 bases remaining between them. The CDR3 sequence: CASRGAGNEQFF. In nucleotides, the CDR3 is TGTGCCAGCAGGGGCGCTGGGAATGAGCAGTTCTTC.

V is TRBV5-4 and J is TRBJ2-3; 7 positions agree with TRBD1. This CDR3 contains 18 residues. After removal of 7 bases from V and 2 bases from J, the junction contained 19 bases not matched to a gene. Germline V gene data show CDR1 as SGHNT and CDR2 as YYREEE (reference sequence). In nucleotides, the CDR3 is TGTGCCAGCGCGCCCCAGGGGGTGACTCTCCAGCCCACAGATACGCAGTATTTT. Translation: CASAPQGVTLQPTDTQYF.

This sequence joins TRBV20-1 and TRBJ1-1; D remains ambiguous. There are 10 residues in the CDR3. Trimming removed 6 bases at V and 3 bases at J, with 5 bases between. From germline, CDR1 is DFQATT and CDR2 SNEGSKA (reference sequence). The CDR3 coding sequence is TGCAGTGCCCCGGACACTGAAGCTTTCTTT. Amino acids: CSAPDTEAFF.

The chain joins TRBV29-1 to TRBJ1-2, with 7 bases that match TRBD1. Germline V gene lookup returns CDR1 SQVTM and CDR2 ANQGSEA. The CDR3 runs to 12 residues. With V trimmed by 7 bases and J by 2 bases, 4 bases remained unmatched. The CDR3 DNA reads TGCAGCGGGGGACAGTCGAACTATGGCTACACCTTC. It encodes CSGGQSNYGYTF. The full variable domain, with the rest looked up from reference TRBV29-1 and TRBJ1-2, is SAVISQKPSRDICQRGTSLTIQCQVDSQVTMMFWYRQQPGQSLTLIATANQGSEATYESGFVIDKFPISRPNLTFSTLTVSNMSPEDSSIYLCSGGQSNYGYTFGSGTRLTVV.

This chain uses TRBV5-1 with TRBJ1-2; the D is unclear. Germline V gene data show CDR1 as SGHRS and CDR2 as YFSETQ. The CDR3 sequence is 14 residues long. Between the trimmed V and J ends, which lost 4 bases and 2 bases, there was a span of 12 bases. The CDR3 sequence is CASSREAINYGYTF. In DNA, the CDR3 is TGCGCCAGCAGCCGGGAGGCTATAAACTATGGCTACACCTTC.

V and J are TRBV5-5 and TRBJ1-6, with D possibly being TRBD1 (5 bases). The CDR3 consists of 14 residues. In germline, CDR1 is SGHKS, CDR2 YYEKEE (reference sequence). The V end was cut by 2 bases, the J end by 10 bases, with 13 bases between. The CDR3 nucleotides are TGTGCCAGCAGCTTCGGACAAGAACAGTCACCCCTCCACTTT. It translates to CASSFGQEQSPLHF.

Here the CDR3 DNA reads TGCAGCGTTGAAGAGGGGGCAGGGTGGTCCCAAGAGACCCAGTACTTC. It is translated as CSVEEGAGWSQETQYF. The J gene is TRBJ2-5, the V gene TRBV29-1; tentative D call: TRBD1 (6 bases). Per the germline V gene, CDR1 is SQVTM and CDR2 is ANQGSEA. V shed 0 bases and J shed 1 base, with 15 bases lying between them. CDR3 size: 16 residues.

The V gene is TRBV30, the J gene TRBJ1-5; 9 positions agree with TRBD1. This CDR3 contains 17 residues. Germline lookup yields CDR1 GTSNPN and CDR2 SVGIG (reference sequence). The trim removed 1 base at V and 5 bases at J, leaving 12 bases unmatched. The CDR3 DNA sequence: TGTGCCTGGAGTGCAGGGGGCGGGACAGGGACCCATCAGCCCCAGCATTTT. Translating it yields CAWSAGGGTGTHQPQHF.

The chain uses TRBV2 and TRBJ2-5; 8 bases line up with TRBD1. V was pared by 5 bases and J by 2 bases, with 13 bases of the junction left unmatched. There are 17 residues in the CDR3. Germline CDR1 is SNHLY and CDR2 is FYNNEI. Here the CDR3 DNA reads TGTGCCAGCAGTTACCTACTCGGGACAGGAGATCAAGAGACCCAGTACTTC. It specifies CASSYLLGTGDQETQYF.

This clone turned up a few times. The J gene is TRBJ2-2, the V gene TRBV4-2; D ambiguous. In germline, CDR1 is LGHNA, CDR2 YNFKEQ. The CDR3 spans 16 residues. V was clipped by 1 base and J by 1 base, with 10 bases between them. CDR3: CASSQASGRNTGELFF. CDR3 coding DNA: TGTGCCAGCAGCCAAGCTAGTGGCAGGAACACCGGGGAGCTGTTTTTT.

This clone has a handful of counts. The gene calls are TRBV2 and TRBJ1-1, with 7 bases matching TRBD1. The V gene's germline CDR1 is SNHLY and CDR2 FYNNEI. The CDR3 consists of 14 residues. V gave up 2 bases and J gave up 1 base; unmatched junction bases: 1. CDR3 sequence reads: CASSEPGGNTEAFF. The CDR3, as DNA: TGTGCCAGCAGTGAACCAGGGGGGAACACTGAAGCTTTCTTT.

This chain uses TRBV1 with TRBJ2-7; TRBD1, the table's D call, lacks a check against the DNA. TRBV1 is a pseudogene. The CDR3 sequence is 15 residues long. The chain's CDR3 is CTSSQPLTGTYEQYF. The CDR3 bases are TGCACCAGCAGCCAACCATTGACAGGAACCTACGAGCAGTACTTC.

The chain combines TRBV9 with TRBJ1-1; no definite D call. The germline V gene encodes CDR1 SGDLS and CDR2 YYNGEE. CDR3 size: 15 residues. Trimming stripped 6 bases from V and 6 bases from J, with 21 bases between. Here the CDR3 reads CASTRRVDTLAEAFF. The CDR3 DNA is TGTGCCAGCACCCGGAGAGTTGATACGCTCGCTGAAGCTTTCTTT. Variable domain in full (rest from reference TRBV9 and TRBJ1-1): DSGVTQTPKHLITATGQRVTLRCSPRSGDLSVYWYQQSLDQGLQFLIQYYNGEERAKGNILERFSAQQFPDLHSELNLSSLELGDSALYFCASTRRVDTLAEAFFGQGTRLTVV.